A single T cell receptor (beta chain) is shown here with its context. The data are from a study of blood T cells in healthy people across ages. Sample-barcoded 5' priming and a J-beta primer mix drove a second PCR of 7 to 11 cycles. Unique molecular identifiers of 12 random nucleotides labeled each cDNA. Via MiXCR, TCRdb re-called the 5' RACE reads, giving one row per CDR3 protein. The repertoire holds approximately 780,000 distinct CDR3 sequences, roughly 24% seen once, with under 3% in the top ten. V lost 7 bases and J lost 7, with 16 bases in between. The CDR3 loop spans 13 amino acids. The sample also formed part of further work on T cells of mothers and their children. That work contributes: In this cohort, donors were a few healthy Caucasian mothers plus their six children. cDNA was synthesized from all extracted RNA at approximately 1.5 ug per reaction. The authors found no persistent microchimeric T cell clones.

V is TRBV12-3 or TRBV12-4 and J is TRBJ1-1; D might be TRBD1 (6 bases). The sequencing input was blood. This TCR was sampled from a boy between 10 and 17 years old in good health. This chain's CDR3 is CASNKGGDYEAFF. The CDR3 DNA sequence: TGTGCCAGCAACAAAGGGGGGGACTATGAAGCTTTCTTT.